The 10 T cell receptor beta chains reported below all come from one sample, sequenced in a study of blood T cell repertoires in COVID-19. Clones were read by immunoSEQ multiplex PCR, and TCRdb kept only the in-frame ones, dropping some. This repertoire shows over 250,000 clones, roughly 90% found once; its top ten account for 0.8% to 1%. The sample consisted of PBMCs or T cells enriched from blood (not recorded which). Receptors were obtained from a woman aged 25 to 39 who had recovered from COVID-19.

V gene TRBV7-9 combines with J gene TRBJ2-3, with TRBD2 identical over 8 bases. The CDR3 consists of 18 residues. V shed 5 bases, J shed 2 bases, and the junction held 15 bases outside the gene matches. The germline CDR1 and CDR2 sequences are SEHNR and FQNEAQ (reference sequence). The CDR3 region is CASSGRGSGTVHTDTQYF. CDR3 nucleotides: TGTGCCAGCAGCGGGAGGGGTAGCGGGACCGTACACACAGATACGCAGTATTTT.

The V call is TRBV6-5, the J call TRBJ2-1; D might be TRBD1 (6 bases). The germline V and J ends were trimmed by 6 bases and 7 bases, with 10 bases remaining between them. CDR3 length equals 12 residues. Germline values: CDR1 MNHEY, CDR2 SVGAGI. In DNA, the CDR3 is TGTGCCAGCAGAACCAGGGGAAATGAGCAGTTCTTC. Protein product: CASRTRGNEQFF.

The chain recombines TRBV11-2 with TRBJ2-7; TRBD1 is a possible D gene (5 bases). This CDR3 contains 15 residues. Germline CDR1 reads SGHAT; CDR2 reads FQNNGV. V was pared by 2 bases and J by 3 bases, with 14 bases between. CDR3 bases: TGTGCCAGCAGCTTATCTGGCAGGGTGAACTACGAGCAGTACTTC. Its protein product is CASSLSGRVNYEQYF.

The chain links TRBV24-1 to TRBJ1-2, with D tentatively TRBD1 (6 bases). This CDR3 is built from 15 residues. V gave up 3 bases and J gave up 2 bases, with 12 bases separating them. From germline, CDR1 is KGHDR and CDR2 SFDVKD. CDR3 DNA sequence: TGTGCCACCAGTGATCCGAGGACAGCAAACTATGGCTACACCTTC. Translation gives CATSDPRTANYGYTF.

The genes are TRBV7-9 and TRBJ1-1, with 9 positions matching TRBD1. Per germline, CDR1 SEHNR and CDR2 FQNEAQ (reference sequence). Unmatched junction bases numbered 7, after V lost 5 bases and J lost 3 bases. The CDR3 totals 15 residues. CDR3 sequence reads: CASSLWTGEDTEAFF. The CDR3 bases are TGTGCCAGCAGCCTCTGGACAGGGGAGGACACTGAAGCTTTCTTT.

The chain links TRBV7-2 to TRBJ1-1; weak D call: TRBD1 (5 bases). V lost 5 bases and J lost 1, with 14 bases in between. The germline V gene has CDR1 SGHTA and CDR2 FQGNSA. The CDR3 has 15 amino acids. Here the CDR3 reads CASSGQDSPNTEAFF. CDR3 DNA sequence: TGTGCCAGCAGCGGACAAGACAGCCCGAACACTGAAGCTTTCTTT.

The CDR3 is CASSPRRDLATEQFF. For the CDR3, the DNA is TGCGCCAGCAGCCCCCGCCGGGACTTAGCTACGGAGCAGTTCTTC. The chain carries TRBV5-1 and TRBJ2-1; possibly TRBD2 for D (6 bases). V shed 4 bases and J shed 10 bases, with 21 bases lying between them. This CDR3 region has 15 residues. CDR1 is SGHRS, CDR2 YFSETQ, per germline.

This chain joins TRBV30 and TRBJ1-2, with TRBD1 matching 8 bases. There are 15 residues in the CDR3. CDR1 is GTSNPN, CDR2 SVGIG, per germline (reference sequence). The ends lost 3 bases at V and 8 bases at J; junction bases unmatched: 14. The CDR3: CAWRNTGQGGRGYTF. The CDR3 DNA reads TGTGCCTGGAGGAACACTGGACAGGGTGGTAGAGGCTACACCTTC.

The chain links TRBV3-1 (or the pseudogene TRBV3-2) to TRBJ2-3; TRBD1 agrees at 8 bases. Losses at the gene ends were 1 base for V and 0 bases for J; bases not matched to a gene: 3. The CDR3 extends over 16 amino acids. The germline V gene has CDR1 LGHDT and CDR2 YNNKEL (reference sequence). The CDR3 DNA sequence: TGTGCCAGCAGCCAAGCCTGGGACAGGAGCACAGATACGCAGTATTTT. As protein: CASSQAWDRSTDTQYF.

The chain carries TRBV7-2 and TRBJ2-3; 13 bases map to TRBD2. The CDR3 sequence is 15 residues long. Germline trimming cut 2 bases from V and 6 bases from J; bases unmatched to any gene: 2. Germline V gene lookup returns CDR1 SGHTA and CDR2 FQGNSA. In DNA, the CDR3 is TGTGCCAGCAGCTTAATGGGACTAGCGGGGGATACGCAGTATTTT. The encoded protein is CASSLMGLAGDTQYF.